This T cell receptor beta chain was documented in a study of T-cell memory formation after mild COVID-19. Study details: Clusters of TCRs were largely donor specific.

Study-level results: Some responding clones appeared in pre-infection memory, suggesting cross-reactive memory joined.

CDR1 and CDR2 from the germline V gene are SGHDT and YYEEEE. CDR3 length: 14 residues. V dropped 4 bases and J dropped 8 bases, with 18 bases sitting between them. This clonotype was found a few times. Its antigen is not identified. A 5'RACE reaction primed in the constant segment made cDNA libraries of TCR alpha and TCR beta, and these carried sample barcodes and UMIs. TCRdb re-called the 5' RACE reads through MiXCR, storing one row per CDR3 protein. Of around 340,000 distinct CDR3 sequences in the sample, over 10% were seen once. This TCR derives from a young man who had mild COVID-19 (a few samples of this study predate the infection). Cell type and time point are not known. This chain links TRBV5-6 with TRBJ1-1; the D is unclear. Sequencing was done on a sample of PBMCs or a T cell subset sorted from them (not recorded which). CDR3 sequence (DNA): TGTGCCAGCAGCCTATTTAGTCCAGCGGGGGAAGCTTTCTTT. This encodes CASSLFSPAGEAFF.